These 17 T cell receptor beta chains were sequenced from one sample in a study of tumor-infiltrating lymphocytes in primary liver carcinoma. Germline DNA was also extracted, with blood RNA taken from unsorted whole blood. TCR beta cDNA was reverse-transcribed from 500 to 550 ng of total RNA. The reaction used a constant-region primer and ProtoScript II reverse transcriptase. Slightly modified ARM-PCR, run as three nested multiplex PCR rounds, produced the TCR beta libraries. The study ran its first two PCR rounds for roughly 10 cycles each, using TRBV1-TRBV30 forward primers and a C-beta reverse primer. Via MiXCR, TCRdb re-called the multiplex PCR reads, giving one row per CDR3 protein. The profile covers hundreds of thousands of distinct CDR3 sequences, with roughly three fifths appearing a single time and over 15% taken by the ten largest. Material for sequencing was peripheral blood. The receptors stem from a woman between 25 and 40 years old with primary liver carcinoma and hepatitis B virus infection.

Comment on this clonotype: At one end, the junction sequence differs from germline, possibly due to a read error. The CDR3 DNA sequence: TGTGCCAGCGGTTACTCGGGAGGGCGGAGTGAGCAGTTCTTC. Protein product: CASGYSGGRSEQFF. The chain carries TRBV6-5 and TRBJ2-1; 8 bases are shared with TRBD2. The CDR3 runs 14 residues. Germline values: CDR1 MNHEY, CDR2 SVGAGI.

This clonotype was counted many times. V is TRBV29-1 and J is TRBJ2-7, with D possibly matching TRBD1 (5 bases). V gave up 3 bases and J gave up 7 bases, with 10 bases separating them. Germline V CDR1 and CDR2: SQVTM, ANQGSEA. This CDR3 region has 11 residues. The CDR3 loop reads CSVDREGEQYF. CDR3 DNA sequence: TGCAGCGTTGACAGGGAAGGGGAGCAGTACTTC.

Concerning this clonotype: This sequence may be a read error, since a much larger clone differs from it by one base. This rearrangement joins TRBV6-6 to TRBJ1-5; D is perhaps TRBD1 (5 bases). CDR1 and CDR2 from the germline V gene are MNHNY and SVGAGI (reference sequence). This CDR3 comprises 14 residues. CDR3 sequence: CASSLQVSGQLQHF. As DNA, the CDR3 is TGTGCCAGCAGCTTACAGGTCTCGGGGCAGCTCCAGCATTTT.

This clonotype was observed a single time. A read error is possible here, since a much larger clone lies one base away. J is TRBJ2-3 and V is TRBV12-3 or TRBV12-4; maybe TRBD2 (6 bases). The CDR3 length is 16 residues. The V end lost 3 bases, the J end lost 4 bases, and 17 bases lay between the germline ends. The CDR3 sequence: CASSFPSRRGADTQYF. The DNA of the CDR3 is TGTGCCAGCAGTTTTCCCTCTCGGAGGGGCGCAGATACGCAGTATTTT.

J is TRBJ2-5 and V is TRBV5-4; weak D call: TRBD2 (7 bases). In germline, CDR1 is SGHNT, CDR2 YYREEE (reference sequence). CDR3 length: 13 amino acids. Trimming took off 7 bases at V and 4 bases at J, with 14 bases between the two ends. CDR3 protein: CASLGGGSETQYF. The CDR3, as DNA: TGTGCCAGCCTGGGAGGGGGATCAGAGACCCAGTACTTC.

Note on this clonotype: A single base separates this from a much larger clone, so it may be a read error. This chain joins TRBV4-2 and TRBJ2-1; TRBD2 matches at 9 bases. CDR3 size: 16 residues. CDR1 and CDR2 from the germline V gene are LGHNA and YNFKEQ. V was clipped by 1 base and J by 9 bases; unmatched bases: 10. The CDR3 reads CASSQGGGRAKGEQFF. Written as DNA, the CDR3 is TGTGCCAGCAGCCAAGGAGGCGGGAGGGCAAAGGGTGAGCAGTTCTTC.

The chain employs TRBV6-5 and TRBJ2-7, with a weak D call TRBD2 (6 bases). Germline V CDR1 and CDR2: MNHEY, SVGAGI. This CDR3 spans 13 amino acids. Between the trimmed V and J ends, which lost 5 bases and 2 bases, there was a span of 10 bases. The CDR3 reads CASSGGTPYEQYF. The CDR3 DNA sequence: TGTGCCAGCAGTGGCGGGACCCCCTACGAGCAGTACTTC.

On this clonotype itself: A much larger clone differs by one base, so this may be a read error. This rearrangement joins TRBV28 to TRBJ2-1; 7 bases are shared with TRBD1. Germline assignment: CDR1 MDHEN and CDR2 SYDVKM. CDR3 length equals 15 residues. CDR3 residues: CDSSKRQGLFNEQFF. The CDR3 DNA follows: TGTGACAGCAGTAAAAGACAGGGTCTATTCAATGAGCAGTTCTTC.

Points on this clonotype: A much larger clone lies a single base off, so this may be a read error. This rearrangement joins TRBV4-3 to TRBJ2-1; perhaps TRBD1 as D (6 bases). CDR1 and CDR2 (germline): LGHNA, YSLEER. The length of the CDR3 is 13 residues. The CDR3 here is CANSQDRRRKQFF. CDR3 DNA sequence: TGCGCCAACAGCCAAGACAGGCGACGGAAGCAGTTCTTC.

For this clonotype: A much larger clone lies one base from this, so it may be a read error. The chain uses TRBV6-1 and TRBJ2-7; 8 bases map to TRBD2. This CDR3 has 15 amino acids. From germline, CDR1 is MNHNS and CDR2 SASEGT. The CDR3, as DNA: TGTGCCGGCAGTGAAGCAGCGGGAGTCGCCTACGAGCAGTACTTC. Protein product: CAGSEAAGVAYEQYF.

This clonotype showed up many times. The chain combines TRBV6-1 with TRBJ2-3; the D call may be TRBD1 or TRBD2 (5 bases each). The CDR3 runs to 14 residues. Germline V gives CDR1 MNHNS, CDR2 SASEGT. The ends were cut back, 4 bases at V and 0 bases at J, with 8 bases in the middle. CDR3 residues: CASSAGPSTDTQYF. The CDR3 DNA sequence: TGTGCCAGCAGTGCGGGACCTAGCACAGATACGCAGTATTTT.

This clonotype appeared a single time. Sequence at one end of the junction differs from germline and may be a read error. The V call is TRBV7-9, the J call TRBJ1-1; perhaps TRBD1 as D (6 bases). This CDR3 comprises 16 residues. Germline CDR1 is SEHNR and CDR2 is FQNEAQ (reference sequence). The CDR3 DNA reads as TGTGCCAGCAGCGGAGAGAGGGGGAAAAGGAACTCTGAAGCTTTCTTT. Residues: CASSGERGKRNSEAFF. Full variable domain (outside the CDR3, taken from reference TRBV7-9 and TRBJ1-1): DTGVSQNPRHKITKRGQNVTFRCDPISEHNRLYWYRQTLGQGPEFLTYFQNEAQLEKSRLLSDRFSAERPKGSFSTLEIQRTEQGDSAMYLCASSGERGKRNSEAFFGQGTRLTVV.

CDR3 loop: CASSSGRGNTIYF. The CDR3 DNA reads TGTGCCAGCAGTTCCGGCCGCGGAAACACCATATATTTT. The chain uses TRBV6-2 or TRBV6-3 and TRBJ1-3; no clear D gene. Germline CDR1 reads MNHEY; CDR2 reads SVGEGT. Trimming took off 4 bases at V and 4 bases at J, with 8 bases between the two ends. This CDR3 contains 13 residues.

CDR3 residues: CASSLDRGGRPQHF. The CDR3 DNA sequence: TGTGCCAGCAGCTTAGACCGTGGCGGACGGCCCCAGCATTTT. The J gene is TRBJ1-5, the V gene TRBV11-1; D remains ambiguous. V lost 1 base and J 9 bases, leaving 13 bases between the germline ends. The germline CDR1 and CDR2 sequences are SGHAT and FQDESV (reference sequence). CDR3 length: 14 amino acids. The complete variable domain, with remaining parts taken from reference TRBV11-1 and TRBJ1-5, reads EAEVAQSPRYKITEKSQAVAFWCDPISGHATLYWYRQILGQGPELLVQFQDESVVDDSQLPKDRFSAERLKGVDSTLKIQPAELGDSAMYLCASSLDRGGRPQHFGDGTRLSIL.

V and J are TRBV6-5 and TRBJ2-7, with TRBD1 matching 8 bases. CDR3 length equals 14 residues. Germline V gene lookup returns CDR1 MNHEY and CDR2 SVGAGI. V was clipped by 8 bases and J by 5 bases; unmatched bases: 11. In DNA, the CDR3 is TGTGCCAGCGCGAGGACAGGGTTTTCCAACGAGCAGTACTTC. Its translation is CASARTGFSNEQYF.

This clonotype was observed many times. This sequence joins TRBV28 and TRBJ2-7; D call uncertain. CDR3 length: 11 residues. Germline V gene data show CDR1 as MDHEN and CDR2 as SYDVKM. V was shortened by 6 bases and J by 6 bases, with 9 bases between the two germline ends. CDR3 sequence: CASSLRGEQYF. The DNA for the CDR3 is TGTGCCAGCAGCTTACGAGGCGAGCAGTACTTC.

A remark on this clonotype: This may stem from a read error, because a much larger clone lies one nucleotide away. This CDR3 reads CANSQGGGTEQYF. The CDR3, as DNA: TGCGCCAACAGCCAAGGAGGCGGGACGGAGCAGTACTTC. The rearrangement joins TRBV4-1 to TRBJ2-7; TRBD2 might be the D (6 bases). The CDR3 runs to 13 residues. Germline lookup yields CDR1 MGHRA and CDR2 YSYEKL.